Detailed here is one TCR beta chain. Its antigen is undetermined. Profiled with immunoSEQ multiplex PCR; TCRdb holds only in-frame clones, not every one. Of around 99,000 clones listed, roughly 92% are singletons. The data originate from a study of T cell responses to AZD1222 COVID-19 vaccine. Overall study results and limits: Close to half of spike-specific TCRs reportedly recognize unmutated variant regions. Scientists sampled the repertoires only once the peak T cell response had passed. Vaccine-associated CD4 TCRs ranged over spike, dominating at 160-218 and 743-854. Donors were largely white British and mainly female; clonal diversity was possibly underestimated.

This CDR3 comprises 14 residues. Germline V CDR1 and CDR2: MNHEY, SVGAGI. V was clipped by 11 bases and J by 6 bases, with 22 bases between them. This chain uses TRBV6-5 with TRBJ1-1; possible D gene TRBD1, 6 bases. The TCR sequence derives from an adult in good health. The specimen was peripheral blood, collected on day 0 of AZD1222 vaccination. CDR3 DNA: TGTGCCTCCCTGGGGGCCCTCTTTGGGTCTGAAGCTTTCTTT. Amino acids: CASLGALFGSEAFF.